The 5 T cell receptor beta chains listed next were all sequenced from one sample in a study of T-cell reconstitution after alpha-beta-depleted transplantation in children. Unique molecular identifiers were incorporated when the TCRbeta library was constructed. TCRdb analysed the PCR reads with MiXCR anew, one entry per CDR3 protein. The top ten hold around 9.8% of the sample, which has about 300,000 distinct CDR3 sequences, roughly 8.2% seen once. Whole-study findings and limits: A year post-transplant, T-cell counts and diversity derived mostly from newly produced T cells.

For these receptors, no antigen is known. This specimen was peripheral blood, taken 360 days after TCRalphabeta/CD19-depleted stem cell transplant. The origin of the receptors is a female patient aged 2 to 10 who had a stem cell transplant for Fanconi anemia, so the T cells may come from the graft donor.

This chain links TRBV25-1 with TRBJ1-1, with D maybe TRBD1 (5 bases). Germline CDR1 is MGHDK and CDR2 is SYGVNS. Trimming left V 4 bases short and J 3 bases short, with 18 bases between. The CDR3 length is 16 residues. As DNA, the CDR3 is TGTGCCAGCAGTGCCCAACCCAGGGTCTCGGACACTGAAGCTTTCTTT. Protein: CASSAQPRVSDTEAFF.

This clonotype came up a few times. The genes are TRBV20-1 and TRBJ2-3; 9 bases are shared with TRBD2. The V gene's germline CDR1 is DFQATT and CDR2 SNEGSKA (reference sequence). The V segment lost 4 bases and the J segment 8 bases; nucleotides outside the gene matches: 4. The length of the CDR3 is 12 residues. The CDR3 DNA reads TGCAGTGCTATCGCGGGGGGGTCTACGCAGTATTTT. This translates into CSAIAGGSTQYF.

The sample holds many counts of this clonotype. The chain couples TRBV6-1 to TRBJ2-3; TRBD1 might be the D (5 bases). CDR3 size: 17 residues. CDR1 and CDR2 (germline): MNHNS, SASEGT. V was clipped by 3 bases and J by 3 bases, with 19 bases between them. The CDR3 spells CASSDDSMGLGTDTQYF. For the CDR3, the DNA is TGTGCCAGCAGTGACGACAGTATGGGTCTGGGGACAGATACGCAGTATTTT.

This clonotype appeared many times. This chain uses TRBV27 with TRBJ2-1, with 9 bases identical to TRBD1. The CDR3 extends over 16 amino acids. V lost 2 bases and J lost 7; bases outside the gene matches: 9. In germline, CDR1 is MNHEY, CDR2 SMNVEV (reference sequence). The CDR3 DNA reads TGTGCCAGCAGTTTAGACCGGGACAGGGCGCCGAATGAGCAGTTCTTC. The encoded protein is CASSLDRDRAPNEQFF.

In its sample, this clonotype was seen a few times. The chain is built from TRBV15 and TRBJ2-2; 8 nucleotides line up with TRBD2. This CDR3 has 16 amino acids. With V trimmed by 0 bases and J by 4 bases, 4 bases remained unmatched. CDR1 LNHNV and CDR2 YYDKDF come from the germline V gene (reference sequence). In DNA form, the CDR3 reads TGTGCCACCAGCAGAGATCTCGGGAGGGCCACCGGGGAGCTGTTTTTT. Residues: CATSRDLGRATGELFF.